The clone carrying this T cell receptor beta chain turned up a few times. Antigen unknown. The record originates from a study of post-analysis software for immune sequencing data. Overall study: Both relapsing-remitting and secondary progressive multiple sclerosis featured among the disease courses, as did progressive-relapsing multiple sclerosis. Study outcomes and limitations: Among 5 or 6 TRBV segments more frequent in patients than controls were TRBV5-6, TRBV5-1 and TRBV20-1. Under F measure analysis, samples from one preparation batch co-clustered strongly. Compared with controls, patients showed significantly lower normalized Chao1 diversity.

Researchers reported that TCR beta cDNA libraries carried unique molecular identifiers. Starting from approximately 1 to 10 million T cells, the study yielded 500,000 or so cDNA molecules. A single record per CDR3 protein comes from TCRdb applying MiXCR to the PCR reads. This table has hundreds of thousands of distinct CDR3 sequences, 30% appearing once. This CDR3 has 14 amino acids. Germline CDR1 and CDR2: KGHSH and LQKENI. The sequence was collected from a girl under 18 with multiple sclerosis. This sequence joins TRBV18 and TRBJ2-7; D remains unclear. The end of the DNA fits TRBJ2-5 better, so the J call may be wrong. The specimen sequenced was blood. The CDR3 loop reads CASSPLSSGETQYF. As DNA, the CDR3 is TGTGCCAGCTCACCACTAAGTTCGGGTGAGACCCAGTACTTC.